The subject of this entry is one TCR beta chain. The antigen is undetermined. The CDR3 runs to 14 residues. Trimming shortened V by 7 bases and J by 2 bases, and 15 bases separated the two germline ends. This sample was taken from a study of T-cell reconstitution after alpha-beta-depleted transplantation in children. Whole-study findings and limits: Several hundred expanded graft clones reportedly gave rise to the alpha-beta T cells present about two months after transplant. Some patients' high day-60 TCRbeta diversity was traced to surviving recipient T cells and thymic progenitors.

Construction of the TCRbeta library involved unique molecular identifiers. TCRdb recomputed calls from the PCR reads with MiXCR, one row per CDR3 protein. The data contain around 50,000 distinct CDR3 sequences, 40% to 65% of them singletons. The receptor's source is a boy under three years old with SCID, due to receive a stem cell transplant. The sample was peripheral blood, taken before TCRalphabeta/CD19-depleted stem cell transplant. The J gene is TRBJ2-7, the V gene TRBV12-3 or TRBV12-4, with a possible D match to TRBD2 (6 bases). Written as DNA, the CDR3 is TGTGCCAGCACACTGGGAGGAGGCACCTACGAGCAGTACTTC. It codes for CASTLGGGTYEQYF.